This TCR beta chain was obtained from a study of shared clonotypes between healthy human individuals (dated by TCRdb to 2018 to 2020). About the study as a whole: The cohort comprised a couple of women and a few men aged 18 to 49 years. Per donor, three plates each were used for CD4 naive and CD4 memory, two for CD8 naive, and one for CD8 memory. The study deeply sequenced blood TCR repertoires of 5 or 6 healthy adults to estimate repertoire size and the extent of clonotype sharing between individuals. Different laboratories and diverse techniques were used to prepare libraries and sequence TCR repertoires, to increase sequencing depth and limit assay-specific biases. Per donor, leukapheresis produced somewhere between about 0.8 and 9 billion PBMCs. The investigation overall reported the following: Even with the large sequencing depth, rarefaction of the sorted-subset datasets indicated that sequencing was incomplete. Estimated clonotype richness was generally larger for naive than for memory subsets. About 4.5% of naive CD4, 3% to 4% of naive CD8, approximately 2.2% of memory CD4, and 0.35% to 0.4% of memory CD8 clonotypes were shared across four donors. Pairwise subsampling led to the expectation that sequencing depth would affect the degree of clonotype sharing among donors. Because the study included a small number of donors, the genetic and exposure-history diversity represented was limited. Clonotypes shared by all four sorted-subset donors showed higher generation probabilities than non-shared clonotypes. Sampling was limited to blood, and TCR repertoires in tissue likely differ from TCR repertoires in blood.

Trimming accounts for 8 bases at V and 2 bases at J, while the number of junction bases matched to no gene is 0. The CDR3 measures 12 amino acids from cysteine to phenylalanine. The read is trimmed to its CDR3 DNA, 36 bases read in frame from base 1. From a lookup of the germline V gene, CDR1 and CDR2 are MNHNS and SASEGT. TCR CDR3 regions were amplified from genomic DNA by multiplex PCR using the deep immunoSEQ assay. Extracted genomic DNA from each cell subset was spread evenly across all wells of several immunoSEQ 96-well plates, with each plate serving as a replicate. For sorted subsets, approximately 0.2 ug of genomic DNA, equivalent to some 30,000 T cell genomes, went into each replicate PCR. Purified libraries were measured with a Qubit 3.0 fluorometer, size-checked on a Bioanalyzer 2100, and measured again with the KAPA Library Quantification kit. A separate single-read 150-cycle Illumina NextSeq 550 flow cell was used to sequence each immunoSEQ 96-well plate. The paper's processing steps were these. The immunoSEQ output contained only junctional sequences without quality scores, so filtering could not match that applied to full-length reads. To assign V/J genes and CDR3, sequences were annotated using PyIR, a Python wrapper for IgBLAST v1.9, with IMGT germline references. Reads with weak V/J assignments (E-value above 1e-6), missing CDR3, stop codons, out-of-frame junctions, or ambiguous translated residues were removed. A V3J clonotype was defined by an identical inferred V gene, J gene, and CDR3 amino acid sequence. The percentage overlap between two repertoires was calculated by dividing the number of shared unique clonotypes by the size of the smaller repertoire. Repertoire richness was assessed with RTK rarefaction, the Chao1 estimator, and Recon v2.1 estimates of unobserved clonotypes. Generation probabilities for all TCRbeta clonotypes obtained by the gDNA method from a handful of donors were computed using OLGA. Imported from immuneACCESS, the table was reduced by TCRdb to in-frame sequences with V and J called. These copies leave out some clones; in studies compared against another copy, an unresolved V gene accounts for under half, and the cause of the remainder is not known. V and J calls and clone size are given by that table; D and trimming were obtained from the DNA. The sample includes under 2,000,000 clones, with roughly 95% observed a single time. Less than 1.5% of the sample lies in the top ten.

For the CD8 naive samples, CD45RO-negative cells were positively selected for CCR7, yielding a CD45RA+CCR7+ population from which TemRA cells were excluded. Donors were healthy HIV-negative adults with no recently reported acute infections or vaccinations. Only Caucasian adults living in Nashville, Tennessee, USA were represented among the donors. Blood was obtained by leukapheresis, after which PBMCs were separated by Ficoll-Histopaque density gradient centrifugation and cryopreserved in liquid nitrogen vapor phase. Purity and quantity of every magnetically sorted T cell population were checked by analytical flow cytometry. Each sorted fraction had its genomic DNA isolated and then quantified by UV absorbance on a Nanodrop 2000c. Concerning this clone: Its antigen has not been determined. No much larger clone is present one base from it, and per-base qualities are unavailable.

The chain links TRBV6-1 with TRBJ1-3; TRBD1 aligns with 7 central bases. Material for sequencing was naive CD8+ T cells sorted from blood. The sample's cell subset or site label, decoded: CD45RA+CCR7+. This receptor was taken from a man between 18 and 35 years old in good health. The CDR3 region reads CASQGAGNTIYF. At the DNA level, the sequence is TGTGCCAGCCAGGGGGCTGGAAACACCATATATTTT.